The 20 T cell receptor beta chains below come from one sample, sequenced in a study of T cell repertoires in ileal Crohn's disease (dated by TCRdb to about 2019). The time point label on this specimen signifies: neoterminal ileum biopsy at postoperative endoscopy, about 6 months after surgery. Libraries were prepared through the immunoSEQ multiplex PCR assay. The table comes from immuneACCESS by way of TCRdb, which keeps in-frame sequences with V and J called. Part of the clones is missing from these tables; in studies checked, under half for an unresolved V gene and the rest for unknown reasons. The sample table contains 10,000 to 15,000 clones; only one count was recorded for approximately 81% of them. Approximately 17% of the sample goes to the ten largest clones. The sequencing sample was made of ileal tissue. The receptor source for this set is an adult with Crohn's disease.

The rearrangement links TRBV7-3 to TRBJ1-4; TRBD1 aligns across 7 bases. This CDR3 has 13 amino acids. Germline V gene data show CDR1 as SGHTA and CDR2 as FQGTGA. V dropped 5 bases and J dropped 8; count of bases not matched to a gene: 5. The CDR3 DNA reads TGTGCCAGCAGCCGGACAGGCGGAGAAAAACTGTTTTTT. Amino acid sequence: CASSRTGGEKLFF. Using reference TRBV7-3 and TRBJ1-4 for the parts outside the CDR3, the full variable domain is GAGVSQTPSNKVTEKGKYVELRCDPISGHTALYWYRQSLGQGPEFLIYFQGTGAADDSGLPNDRFFAVRPEGSVSTLKIQRTERGDSAVYLCASSRTGGEKLFFGSGTQLSVL.

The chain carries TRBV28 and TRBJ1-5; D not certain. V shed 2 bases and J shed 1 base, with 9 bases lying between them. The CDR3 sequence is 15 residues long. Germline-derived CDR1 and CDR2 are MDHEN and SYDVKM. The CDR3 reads CASSLVLSSNQPQHF. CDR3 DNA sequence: TGTGCCAGCAGTTTAGTCCTCTCGAGCAATCAGCCCCAGCATTTT. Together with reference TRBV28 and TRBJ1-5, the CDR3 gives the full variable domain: DVKVTQSSRYLVKRTGEKVFLECVQDMDHENMFWYRQDPGLGLRLIYFSYDVKMKEKGDIPEGYSVSREKKERFSLILESASTNQTSMYLCASSLVLSSNQPQHFGDGTRLSIL.

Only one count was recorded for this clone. CDR3 residues: CASSYSSGGSSYEQYF. The CDR3, as DNA: TGTGCCAGCAGTTACTCGTCTGGCGGCAGCTCCTACGAGCAGTACTTC. V and J are TRBV6-6 and TRBJ2-7; D is undetermined. This CDR3 is built from 16 residues. The germline CDR1 and CDR2 sequences are MNHNY and SVGAGI (reference sequence). The germline V and J ends were trimmed by 0 bases and 0 bases, with 12 bases remaining between them.

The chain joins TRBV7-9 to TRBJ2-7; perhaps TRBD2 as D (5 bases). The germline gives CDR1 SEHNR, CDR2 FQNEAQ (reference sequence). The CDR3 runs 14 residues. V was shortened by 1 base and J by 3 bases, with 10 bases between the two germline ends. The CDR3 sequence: CASSLGFGDYEQYF. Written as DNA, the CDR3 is TGTGCCAGCAGCTTAGGCTTCGGGGACTACGAGCAGTACTTC.

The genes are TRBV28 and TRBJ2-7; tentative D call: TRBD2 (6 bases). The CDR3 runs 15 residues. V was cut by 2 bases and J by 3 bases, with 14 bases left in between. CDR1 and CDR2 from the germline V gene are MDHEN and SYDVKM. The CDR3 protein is CASSLDGGGYYEQYF. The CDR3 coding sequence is TGTGCCAGCAGTTTAGACGGGGGTGGCTACTACGAGCAGTACTTC.

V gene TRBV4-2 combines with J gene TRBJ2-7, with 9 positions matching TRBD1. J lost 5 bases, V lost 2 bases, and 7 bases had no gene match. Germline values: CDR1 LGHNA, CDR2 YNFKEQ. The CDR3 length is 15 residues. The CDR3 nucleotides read TGTGCCAGCAGCCAAAAACAGGGGGCAATCGACGAGCAGTACTTC. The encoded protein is CASSQKQGAIDEQYF.

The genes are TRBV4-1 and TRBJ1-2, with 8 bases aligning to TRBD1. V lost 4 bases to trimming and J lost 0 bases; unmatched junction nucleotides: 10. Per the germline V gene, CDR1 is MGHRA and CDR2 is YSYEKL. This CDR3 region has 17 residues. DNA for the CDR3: TGCGCCAGCAGCCCAGGGGGCCAGGGGGAGACTAACTATGGCTACACCTTC. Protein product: CASSPGGQGETNYGYTF.

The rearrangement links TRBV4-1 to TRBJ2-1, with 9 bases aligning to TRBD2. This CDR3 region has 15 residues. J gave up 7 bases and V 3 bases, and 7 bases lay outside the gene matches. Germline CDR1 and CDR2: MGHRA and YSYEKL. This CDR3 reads CASSQVSGRPNEQFF. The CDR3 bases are TGCGCCAGCAGCCAGGTTAGCGGGAGACCGAATGAGCAGTTCTTC.

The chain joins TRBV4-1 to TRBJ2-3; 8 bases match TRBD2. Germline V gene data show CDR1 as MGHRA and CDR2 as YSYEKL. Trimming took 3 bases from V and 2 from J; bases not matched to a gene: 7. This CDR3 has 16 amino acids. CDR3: CASSHRLAGITDTQYF. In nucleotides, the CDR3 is TGCGCCAGCAGCCATCGTTTAGCGGGGATCACAGATACGCAGTATTTT.

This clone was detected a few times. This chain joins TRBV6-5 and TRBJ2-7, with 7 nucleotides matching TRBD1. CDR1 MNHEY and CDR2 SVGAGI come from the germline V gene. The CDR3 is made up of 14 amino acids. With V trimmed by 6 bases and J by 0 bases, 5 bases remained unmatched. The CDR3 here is CASRGTAHSYEQYF. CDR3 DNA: TGTGCCAGCAGAGGGACAGCCCACTCCTACGAGCAGTACTTC.

The CDR3 DNA reads as TGTGCCAGCAGTTCCCAACAGGCAAGCGCAGATACGCAGTATTTT. This sequence encodes CASSSQQASADTQYF. The rearrangement links TRBV6-6 to TRBJ2-3, with a tentative D call TRBD1 (5 bases). Trimming removed 4 bases from V and 4 bases from J, with 15 bases in between. This CDR3 has 15 amino acids. Germline loops: CDR1 MNHNY, CDR2 SVGAGI (reference sequence).

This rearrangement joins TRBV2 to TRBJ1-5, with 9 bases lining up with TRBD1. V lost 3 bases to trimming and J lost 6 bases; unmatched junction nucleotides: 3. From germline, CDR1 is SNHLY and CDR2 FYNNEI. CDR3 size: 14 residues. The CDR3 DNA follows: TGTGCCAGCAGTGAGGGACAGGGTAGTCAGCCCCAGCATTTT. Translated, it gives CASSEGQGSQPQHF.

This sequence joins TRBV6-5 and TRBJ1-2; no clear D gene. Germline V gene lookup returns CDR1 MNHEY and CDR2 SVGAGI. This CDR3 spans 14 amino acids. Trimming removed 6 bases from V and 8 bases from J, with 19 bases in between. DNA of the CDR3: TGTGCCAGCAGCCGGGATGCCCGGGCACGAGGCTACACCTTC. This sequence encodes CASSRDARARGYTF.

CDR3 nucleotides: TGTGCCAGTATCGGGACTAGCGGGAGTGTTGGCGAGCAGTACTTC. Translation: CASIGTSGSVGEQYF. This chain uses TRBV19 with TRBJ2-7; 14 positions agree with TRBD2. V lost 7 bases, J lost 6 bases, and 8 bases stayed unmatched. CDR1 is LNHDA and CDR2 is SQIVND in the germline V gene (reference sequence). This CDR3 is 15 amino acids long.

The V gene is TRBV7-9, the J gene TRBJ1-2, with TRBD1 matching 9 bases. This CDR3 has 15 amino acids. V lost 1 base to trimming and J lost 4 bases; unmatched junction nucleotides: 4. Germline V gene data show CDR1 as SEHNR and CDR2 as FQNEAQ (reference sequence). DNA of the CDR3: TGTGCCAGCAGCTTAGGGACAGGGGAAGCCTATGGCTACACCTTC. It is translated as CASSLGTGEAYGYTF.

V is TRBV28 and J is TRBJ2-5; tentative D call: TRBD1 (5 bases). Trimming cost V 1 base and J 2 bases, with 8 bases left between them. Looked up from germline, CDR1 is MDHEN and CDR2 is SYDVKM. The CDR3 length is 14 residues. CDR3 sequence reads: CASSLSGPQETQYF. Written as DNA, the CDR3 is TGTGCCAGCAGTTTATCAGGGCCTCAAGAGACCCAGTACTTC.

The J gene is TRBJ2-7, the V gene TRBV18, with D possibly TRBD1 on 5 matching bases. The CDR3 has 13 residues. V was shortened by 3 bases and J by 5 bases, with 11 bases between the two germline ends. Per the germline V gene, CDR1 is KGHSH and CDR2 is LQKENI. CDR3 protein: CASSPSGSNEQYF. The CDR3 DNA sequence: TGTGCCAGCTCACCTTCAGGGTCCAACGAGCAGTACTTC.

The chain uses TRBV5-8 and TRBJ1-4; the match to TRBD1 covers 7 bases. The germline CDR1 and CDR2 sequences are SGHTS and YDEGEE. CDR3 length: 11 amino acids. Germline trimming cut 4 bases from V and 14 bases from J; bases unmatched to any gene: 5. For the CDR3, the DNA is TGTGCCAGCAGCCACGACAGGGCCCTGTTTTTT. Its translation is CASSHDRALFF.

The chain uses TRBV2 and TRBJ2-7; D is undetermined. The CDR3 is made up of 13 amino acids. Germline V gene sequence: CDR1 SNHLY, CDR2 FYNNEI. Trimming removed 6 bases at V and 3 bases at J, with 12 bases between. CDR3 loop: CASRSQPVYEQYF. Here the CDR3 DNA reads TGTGCCAGCAGATCACAGCCAGTCTACGAGCAGTACTTC.

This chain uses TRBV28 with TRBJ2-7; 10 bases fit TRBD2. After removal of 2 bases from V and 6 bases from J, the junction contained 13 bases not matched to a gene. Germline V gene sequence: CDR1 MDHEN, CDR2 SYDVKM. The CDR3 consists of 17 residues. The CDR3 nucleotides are TGTGCCAGCAGTTTACCCCGAGCGGCTAGCGGGAGTACCGAGCAGTACTTC. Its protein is CASSLPRAASGSTEQYF.